This T cell receptor (beta chain) was found in a study of shared clonotypes between healthy human individuals. Across the whole study: Serving as donors were a couple of women and three men, whose ages spanned 18 to 49.

The assay was immunoSEQ multiplex PCR, and TCRdb's table has in-frame clones only and misses some. The data hold around 940,000 clones, with over 75% observed a single time. Turning to this clone: No antigen is known for it.

V trimming: 3 bases; J trimming: 0 bases; junction bases outside the gene matches: 4. CDR3 size: 16 residues. The germline V gene has CDR1 SGHRS and CDR2 YFSETQ. Points from the study as a whole: Sequencing depth was a factor that was expected to affect clonotype sharing among donors.

This chain connects TRBV5-1 to TRBJ1-4; 8 bases map to TRBD1. The receptor was derived from a man between 18 and 35 years old in good health. Sequenced: memory CD4+ T cells sorted from blood. The subset here: CD45RA-negative fraction. The CDR3 region is CASSSTGDPTNEKLFF. The CDR3 DNA sequence: TGCGCCAGCAGCTCGACAGGGGATCCAACTAATGAAAAACTGTTTTTT.